This T cell receptor beta chain was documented in a study of sequential checkpoint blockade in melanoma. Treatment denoted: randomized to nivolumab then ipilimumab (arm A) or the reverse (arm B). Some clones are missing from TCRdb's copy, which holds only in-frame ones; the method was immunoSEQ multiplex PCR. The sample has 17,000 or so clones; around 70% are singletons. Per germline, CDR1 MNHNS and CDR2 SASEGT. The V gene lost 5 bases and the J gene lost 0 bases, with 10 bases spanning the gap. The CDR3 totals 14 residues. Sample: CD8+ T cells sorted from blood (inferred from file names), taken from a patient given nivolumab and ipilimumab in sequence. The receptor comes from a human donor with melanoma. This rearrangement joins TRBV6-1 to TRBJ2-5; no firm D call. CDR3 bases: TGTGCCAGCAGTACTTCTCTGGACCAAGAGACCCAGTACTTC. Encoded protein: CASSTSLDQETQYF.